The TCR beta chain under discussion was sequenced for a study of T-cell memory formation after mild COVID-19. Study results and limitations: Shrinking CD4+ clones resided mostly in CM and EM, and CD8+ ones in EMRA.

Per the germline V gene, CDR1 is SGDLS and CDR2 is YYNGEE. The CDR3 runs to 16 residues. J lost 2 bases, V lost 0 bases, and 7 bases had no gene match. TCRdb ran MiXCR on the 5' RACE reads and lists one entry per CDR3 protein. The data show hundreds of thousands of distinct CDR3 sequences, approximately 27% seen once. Worth noting for this clonotype: Its antigen is not identified.

This clonotype originated in an adult woman who had mild COVID-19 (a few samples of this study predate the infection). Cell type and time point are not known. The chain joins TRBV9 to TRBJ2-5; 7 nucleotides agree with TRBD1. Material for sequencing was PBMCs or a T cell subset sorted from them (not recorded which). CDR3 coding DNA: TGTGCCAGCAGCGTAGCACAGGGGCGTTCGCAAGAGACCCAGTACTTC. It codes for CASSVAQGRSQETQYF.